Below are 26 T cell receptor beta chains sequenced from a single sample in a study of T cell repertoires in cytomegalovirus infection. The antigens these receptors bind are not known. One entry per CDR3 protein results from TCRdb running MiXCR on the reads. The sample records fewer than 25,000 distinct CDR3 sequences, 22% being singletons. The input for sequencing was CD8+ T cells from cultured PBMCs, taken from culture after CMV antigen stimulation. The receptors were sampled from a human donor in good health (CMV status not recorded). Some clones in this sample may be carry-over from other donors' samples.

The chain has TRBV20-1 and TRBJ2-3, with a weak D call TRBD1 (7 bases). The CDR3 has 18 amino acids. The germline V gene encodes CDR1 DFQATT and CDR2 SNEGSKA (reference sequence). The ends were cut back, 6 bases at V and 2 bases at J, with 27 bases in the middle. CDR3 residues: CSASQGDSRGTSTDTQYF. The CDR3 coding sequence is TGCAGTGCGTCCCAGGGGGACAGCCGAGGGACTTCCACAGATACGCAGTATTTT.

V is TRBV4-3 and J is TRBJ2-5, with D tentatively TRBD2 (5 bases). The CDR3 is 15 amino acids. In germline, CDR1 is LGHNA, CDR2 YSLEER. V was shortened by 3 bases and J by 3 bases, with 14 bases between the two germline ends. The CDR3 is CASSHPRGSKETQYF. The CDR3 nucleotides read TGCGCCAGCAGCCACCCTCGAGGGTCGAAAGAGACCCAGTACTTC.

This clonotype was seen a handful of times. The V gene is TRBV27, the J gene TRBJ2-5; 9 nucleotides line up with TRBD1. V lost 6 bases, J lost 1 base, and 3 bases stayed unmatched. The CDR3 spans 14 residues. Germline V gene sequence: CDR1 MNHEY, CDR2 SMNVEV (reference sequence). The CDR3 loop is CASRRQGGQETQYF. CDR3 DNA sequence: TGTGCCAGCAGAAGACAGGGGGGCCAAGAGACCCAGTACTTC.

Comment on this clonotype: A much larger clone differs from this one at a single base, so this may be a read error. This chain uses TRBV7-8 with TRBJ2-7; 7 bases fit TRBD1. The CDR3 consists of 15 residues. Germline CDR1 is SGHVS and CDR2 is FQNEAQ. The CDR3 DNA follows: TGTGTCAGCAGCTTAGGAGGACAGGAAACCTACGAGCAGTACTTC. Its translation is CVSSLGGQETYEQYF.

Comments on this clonotype: The conserved phenylalanine or tryptophan is not found at the CDR3 terminus, so this likely reflects a read error. The chain combines TRBV5-4 with TRBJ2-1; 8 nucleotides align to TRBD2. The germline V gene has CDR1 SGHNT and CDR2 YYREEE (reference sequence). The junction had 12 bases not matched to a gene; V was cut back by 0 bases and J by 4 bases. CDR3 length: 18 amino acids. CDR3 residues: CASSLALIGGGQYNEQFI. DNA of the CDR3: TGTGCCAGCAGCTTGGCCCTAATAGGCGGGGGGCAATACAATGAGCAGTTCATC.

The rearrangement joins TRBV5-1 to TRBJ1-6; D remains ambiguous. V gave up 4 bases and J gave up 6 bases, with 14 bases separating them. The CDR3 sequence is 15 residues long. CDR1 SGHRS and CDR2 YFSETQ come from the germline V gene. The CDR3 loop is CASSPSVGLNSPLHF. CDR3 nucleotide sequence: TGCGCCAGCAGCCCGTCGGTTGGGCTTAATTCACCCCTCCACTTT.

This clonotype was detected ten times or more. The chain couples TRBV7-2 to TRBJ2-7; D unresolved. Germline V gives CDR1 SGHTA, CDR2 FQGNSA. V was trimmed by 5 bases and J by 5 bases, leaving 10 bases between them. The CDR3 runs 12 residues. The CDR3 DNA reads TGTGCCAGCAGCCCCAGAACCCACGAGCAGTACTTC. It encodes CASSPRTHEQYF.

This clonotype was seen repeatedly, ten times or more. The rearrangement joins TRBV5-1 to TRBJ2-3, with TRBD1 matching over 10 bases. This CDR3 contains 16 residues. V dropped 4 bases and J dropped 0; count of bases not matched to a gene: 5. In germline, CDR1 is SGHRS, CDR2 YFSETQ. The CDR3 region is CASSKGTGASTDTQYF. The CDR3, as DNA: TGCGCCAGCAGCAAGGGGACAGGGGCCAGCACAGATACGCAGTATTTT.

This clonotype was recorded many times. The rearrangement uses TRBV19 and TRBJ2-2, with D hard to call. Trimming shortened V by 1 base and J by 8 bases, and 2 bases separated the two germline ends. This CDR3 spans 11 amino acids. CDR1 and CDR2 from the germline V gene are LNHDA and SQIVND (reference sequence). The CDR3 bases are TGTGCCAGTAGTATAGGAGGGGAGCTGTTTTTT. The encoded protein is CASSIGGELFF. Looking up the rest from reference TRBV19 and TRBJ2-2 gives the full variable domain: DGGITQSPKYLFRKEGQNVTLSCEQNLNHDAMYWYRQDPGQGLRLIYYSQIVNDFQKGDIAEGYSVSREKKESFPLTVTSAQKNPTAFYLCASSIGGELFFGEGSRLTVL.

This chain uses TRBV7-9 with TRBJ2-1; D tentatively fits TRBD1 or TRBD2 (5 bases each). The CDR3 is 17 amino acids. Looked up from germline, CDR1 is SEHNR and CDR2 is FQNEAQ (reference sequence). The ends were cut back, 5 bases at V and 2 bases at J, with 19 bases in the middle. CDR3 bases: TGTGCCAGCAGCCGTAACAGTTGGGGGATCCCCTACAATGAGCAGTTCTTC. The encoded protein is CASSRNSWGIPYNEQFF.

V is TRBV10-3 and J is TRBJ1-1; D remains unclear. The CDR3 spans 16 residues. Trimming took 0 bases from V and 0 from J, leaving 11 bases between them. CDR1 and CDR2 (germline): ENHRY, SYGVKD. Here the CDR3 DNA reads TGTGCCATCAGTGAGTCGTTCAGACCCCTGAACACTGAAGCTTTCTTT. It yields the protein CAISESFRPLNTEAFF.

The chain employs TRBV4-1 and TRBJ2-1; 9 bases are a match to TRBD2. This CDR3 is 20 amino acids long. Germline CDR1 MGHRA, CDR2 YSYEKL. The V segment lost 0 bases and the J segment 8 bases; nucleotides outside the gene matches: 20. The CDR3 sequence: CASSQDRSPGGGARLYEQFF. Written as DNA, the CDR3 is TGCGCCAGCAGCCAAGATCGCTCCCCCGGCGGGGGGGCCCGTTTGTATGAGCAGTTCTTC.

This clonotype was seen many times. The gene calls are TRBV12-3 or TRBV12-4 and TRBJ2-6; TRBD1 or TRBD2 may be the D gene (5 bases each). Between the trimmed V and J ends, which lost 6 bases and 0 bases, there was a span of 9 bases. The CDR3 loop spans 15 amino acids. CDR3 sequence (DNA): TGTGCCAGCAGCGGGGACCACTCTGGGGCCAACGTCCTGACTTTC. Its translation: CASSGDHSGANVLTF.

This clonotype was seen a few times. The genes are TRBV12-3 or TRBV12-4 and TRBJ1-1, with a possible D match to TRBD1 (5 bases). V was trimmed by 3 bases and J by 3 bases, leaving 14 bases between them. CDR3 length: 15 residues. The CDR3 region is CASSLMAGRDTEAFF. The CDR3 coding sequence is TGTGCCAGCAGTTTGATGGCAGGGAGGGACACTGAAGCTTTCTTT.

This clonotype was found many times. This chain joins TRBV27 and TRBJ2-2; D unclear. The germline V and J ends were trimmed by 6 bases and 6 bases, with 8 bases remaining between them. The CDR3 runs to 12 residues. Germline CDR1 reads MNHEY; CDR2 reads SMNVEV (reference sequence). The CDR3: CASSPWSGELFF. In nucleotides, the CDR3 is TGTGCCAGCAGCCCGTGGTCCGGGGAGCTGTTTTTT.

CDR3 loop: CASSLYREKAYEQYF. The CDR3 nucleotides are TGTGCCAGCAGCTTATACAGGGAAAAAGCCTACGAGCAGTACTTC. The chain uses TRBV7-4 and TRBJ2-7; a weak D match, TRBD1 (6 bases). V lost 2 bases to trimming and J lost 2 bases, with 13 bases between them. From germline, CDR1 is SGHVT and CDR2 SQSDAQ. CDR3 length equals 15 residues.

The table lists this clonotype with a few counts. This chain uses TRBV28 with TRBJ2-7; the D gene could be TRBD1 or TRBD2 (6 bases each). Germline loops: CDR1 MDHEN, CDR2 SYDVKM. V was shortened by 9 bases and J by 1 base, with 13 bases between the two germline ends. The length of the CDR3 is 13 residues. The CDR3 DNA reads as TGTGCCAGTCTCCAGGGGACTTCCTACGAGCAGTACTTC. It translates to CASLQGTSYEQYF.

This clonotype was recorded at least ten times. The chain links TRBV7-2 to TRBJ2-7, with 12 bases fitting TRBD2. V lost 5 bases and J lost 6; bases outside the gene matches: 11. CDR1 SGHTA and CDR2 FQGNSA come from the germline V gene. This CDR3 is 16 amino acids long. CDR3 DNA: TGTGCCAGCAGCGTGAGACTAGCGGGGGCCACCGGCGAGCAGTACTTC. Translation: CASSVRLAGATGEQYF.

This clonotype was picked up a small number of times. The rearrangement joins TRBV14 to TRBJ1-1; 8 nucleotides agree with TRBD1. The CDR3 has 12 amino acids. J gave up 11 bases and V 3 bases, and 5 bases lay outside the gene matches. Per germline, CDR1 SGHDN and CDR2 FVKESK. The CDR3 reads CASSHRTGKAFF. Here the CDR3 DNA reads TGTGCCAGCAGCCACAGGACAGGGAAGGCTTTCTTT.

This chain uses TRBV6-1 with TRBJ2-7; D not resolved. CDR1 and CDR2 (germline): MNHNS, SASEGT. This CDR3 spans 12 amino acids. V gave up 6 bases and J gave up 0 bases, with 6 bases separating them. Here the CDR3 reads CASRGVSYEQYF. Here the CDR3 DNA reads TGTGCCAGCAGGGGCGTCTCCTACGAGCAGTACTTC.

This clonotype was detected ten times or more. The chain couples TRBV12-3 or TRBV12-4 to TRBJ1-5, with 7 positions matching TRBD1. The J segment lost 5 bases and the V segment lost 2 bases, leaving 3 bases of the junction unmatched. CDR3 length: 14 amino acids. This chain's CDR3 is CASSLITGDQPQHF. CDR3 in DNA: TGTGCCAGCAGTTTAATAACAGGGGATCAGCCCCAGCATTTT.

There are a few counts of this clonotype. The chain couples TRBV19 to TRBJ2-7; 10 bases line up with TRBD1. The CDR3 runs 15 residues. Germline CDR1 and CDR2: LNHDA and SQIVND (reference sequence). Trimming cost V 5 bases and J 5 bases; bases outside gene matches: 9. CDR3 in amino acids: CASSATGTGANEQYF. CDR3 DNA sequence: TGTGCCAGTAGTGCAACCGGGACAGGGGCCAACGAGCAGTACTTC.

This clonotype showed up just a few times. This rearrangement joins TRBV7-9 to TRBJ1-2, with D uncertain. Trimming stripped 2 bases from V and 3 bases from J, with 10 bases between. The CDR3 consists of 14 residues. Germline lookup yields CDR1 SEHNR and CDR2 FQNEAQ (reference sequence). The CDR3 loop is CASSLLDFYYGYTF. The CDR3 DNA reads TGTGCCAGCAGCTTATTGGATTTTTACTATGGCTACACCTTC.

This clonotype has a count of ten or more. V gene TRBV14 combines with J gene TRBJ1-2; D is possibly TRBD1 (5 bases). The CDR3 loop spans 15 amino acids. V was trimmed by 1 base and J by 4 bases, leaving 13 bases between them. CDR1 is SGHDN and CDR2 is FVKESK in the germline V gene. The CDR3 bases are TGTGCCAGCAGCCAAGTACCAGGGCCCGTCTATGGCTACACCTTC. Translating it yields CASSQVPGPVYGYTF.

This chain links TRBV9 with TRBJ1-3; no definite D call. This CDR3 is 15 amino acids long. Trimming removed 5 bases at V and 0 bases at J, with 12 bases between. Germline V CDR1 and CDR2: SGDLS, YYNGEE. The CDR3 bases are TGTGCCAGCAGTTCCGGACGGATCTCTGGAAACACCATATATTTT. Its translation: CASSSGRISGNTIYF.

The chain is built from TRBV24-1 and TRBJ2-1; 10 bases line up with TRBD1. CDR3 length: 17 residues. Germline-derived CDR1 and CDR2 are KGHDR and SFDVKD. Losses at the gene ends were 3 bases for V and 4 bases for J; bases not matched to a gene: 8. This chain's CDR3 is CATSDPPGQGSYNEQFF. CDR3 nucleotide sequence: TGTGCCACCAGTGATCCTCCGGGACAGGGGTCTTACAATGAGCAGTTCTTC.